A selection of T cell receptor beta chains follows, all from one sample in a study of spatial heterogeneity in lung cancer. TCRdb re-analysed the 5' RACE reads in MiXCR, keeping a single row per CDR3 protein. The sample yields about 80,000 distinct CDR3 sequences, about a fifth seen once. The sample in question was PBMCs, obtained at surgery. The origin of the receptors is a male donor with early-stage non-small cell lung cancer. Each CDR3 is given with its conserved first and last residue. D genes are given only for firm matches. Some rows have no size entry. The others give once, few or many, or a class for an expanded clone.

>-|TRBV29-1|TRBJ2-5|TRBD1
TGCAGCGCCGGGACAGCGAAAGAGACCCAGTACTTC
CSAGTAKETQYF
>-|TRBV6-1|TRBJ2-2|-
TGTGCCAGCAGTGAAGCGGGCGGAACCACCGGGGAGCTGTTTTTT
CASSEAGGTTGELFF
>-|TRBV12-3/TRBV12-4|TRBJ2-3|-
TGTGCCAGCAGACAAAGGCCCGGCACAGATACGCAGTATTTT
CASRQRPGTDTQYF
>few|TRBV4-2|TRBJ2-7|-
TGTGCCAGCAGCCAAGAATATGGCCAGGGTGTCGACGAGCAGTACTTC
CASSQEYGQGVDEQYF
>once|TRBV10-3|TRBJ2-3|TRBD2
TGTGCCAGCCAGTCCAGCGGGAGGACAGATACGCAGTATTTT
CASQSSGRTDTQYF
>many|TRBV4-3|TRBJ2-1|-
TGCGCCAGCAGCCAAAGTTTACCGGGACGCGCGTCCTACAATGAGCAGTTCTTC
CASSQSLPGRASYNEQFF
>few|TRBV5-8|TRBJ2-7|-
TGTGCCAGCAGCTTGCCAGGGGGGAGTCGCGAGCAGTACTTC
CASSLPGGSREQYF
>many|TRBV21-1|TRBJ2-7|-
TGTGCCAGCAGCAAAGACCACCCCCCTAAGGGGGGCGAAGACGAGCAGTACTTC
CASSKDHPPKGGEDEQYF
>-|TRBV29-1|TRBJ2-3|-
TGCAGCGCCGAAGGGGATGTGAGGGCTAGCACAGATACGCAGTATTTT
CSAEGDVRASTDTQYF
>-|TRBV10-3|TRBJ1-5|-
TGTGCCATCAGTGAGTCTGGCAGAGTTAATCAGCCCCAGCATTTT
CAISESGRVNQPQHF
>many|TRBV5-6|TRBJ1-1|-
TGTGCCAGCAGCTTGCCCATGAACACTGAAGCTTTCTTT
CASSLPMNTEAFF
>few|TRBV20-1|TRBJ2-3|-
TGCAGTGCTAGAGATTCAATGGCAGATACGCAGTATTTT
CSARDSMADTQYF
>-|TRBV28|TRBJ2-6|-
TGTGCCGTGTCTGGGGCCAACGTCCTGACTTTC
CAVSGANVLTF
>few|TRBV4-3|TRBJ1-1|-
TGCGCCAGCAGAATGGTCACTGAAGCTTTCTTT
CASRMVTEAFF
>-|TRBV20-1|TRBJ2-5|-
TGCAGTGCTTCCCTTGGGGGGGCGGGAGCCCAAGAGACCCAGTACTTC
CSASLGGAGAQETQYF
>few|TRBV10-3|TRBJ2-3|-
TGTGCCACCATCCCTGACCCCCCTAGAGGTACGCAGTATTTT
CATIPDPPRGTQYF
>once|TRBV20-1|TRBJ1-4|-
TGCAGTGCCCTAGGAGGGGGAACTAATGAAAAACTGTTTTTT
CSALGGGTNEKLFF
>-|TRBV24-1|TRBJ1-4|-
TGTGCCACCAGTGCTACAGGGAGAGGGGACGAAAAACTGTTTTTT
CATSATGRGDEKLFF
>-|TRBV4-1|TRBJ2-1|-
TGCGCCAGCAGCCAAGATACTCTTTACAATGAGCAGTTCTTC
CASSQDTLYNEQFF
>few|TRBV28|TRBJ2-7|-
TGTGTCAGCAGTACCGGGACTCCCGTTGAGCAGTACTTC
CVSSTGTPVEQYF